These T cell receptor beta chains were read from a single sample in a study of cytomegalovirus exposure and HLA in healthy donors. Sequencing used immunoSEQ multiplex PCR; TCRdb keeps in-frame clones, though not all of them. The sample consists of about 130,000 clones, approximately 80% of them appearing once. Sequenced material: PBMCs. All receptors derive from a man in his forties or fifties in good health and CMV-seronegative. Both conserved end residues are part of each CDR3. A D gene is named only where the DNA matches it firmly. Clone size appears in some rows only: once, few, many, or a class for an expanded clone.

cdr3_aa	cdr3_nt	d_call	v_call	j_call	clone_size
CASTAGGGYTF	TGTGCCAGCACGGCAGGGGGAGGCTACACCTTC	TRBD1	TRBV2	TRBJ1-2	.
CASSLPGQGMNEKLFF	TGCGCCAGCAGCTTGCCGGGACAGGGAATGAATGAAAAACTGTTTTTT	TRBD1	TRBV5-1	TRBJ1-4	.
CASSFSGVNTDTQYF	TGTGCCAGCAGCTTTAGCGGGGTGAACACAGATACGCAGTATTTT	TRBD2	TRBV7-8	TRBJ2-3	.
CASSFGGSGNTIYF	TGTGCCAGCAGTTTCGGGGGCTCTGGAAACACCATATATTTT	.	TRBV7-9	TRBJ1-3	.
CASSTGIGVGEAFF	TGTGCCAGCAGTACAGGGATAGGGGTCGGGGAAGCTTTCTTT	.	TRBV2	TRBJ1-1	.
CASSLVGGTLMDF	TGTGCCAGCAGCTTGGTGGGAGGTACGCTAATGGACTTC	.	TRBV5-6	TRBJ2-5	.
CASSPGPLTGYTF	TGTGCCAGCAGCCCAGGGCCCTTGACCGGCTACACCTTC	.	TRBV6-5	TRBJ1-2	few
CASSQQRVRGQDTDTQYF	TGCGCCAGCAGCCAACAACGGGTGCGCGGGCAGGACACAGATACGCAGTATTTT	.	TRBV4-3	TRBJ2-3	once
CAWSPLDSDLYEQYF	TGTGCCTGGAGTCCCCTGGACAGCGATCTCTACGAGCAGTACTTC	.	TRBV30	TRBJ2-7	.
CASSLRSAIEYSYTF	TGTGCCAGCAGCCTTCGAAGTGCCATTGAGTATAGCTACACCTTC	.	TRBV5-6	TRBJ1-2	.
CAISEGAESSYEQYF	TGTGCCATCAGTGAAGGAGCGGAGAGCTCCTACGAGCAGTACTTC	.	TRBV10-3	TRBJ2-7	.
CASSYAREEPSGKLFF	TGTGCCAGCAGTTACGCGAGAGAGGAGCCCTCGGGGAAGCTGTTTTTT	.	TRBV6-5	TRBJ2-2	.
CASSGGGSEAFF	TGTGCCAGCAGCGGAGGGGGCTCTGAAGCTTTCTTT	TRBD1	TRBV13	TRBJ1-1	.
CASSFRGGPMVNEQFF	TGCGCCAGCAGCTTTAGGGGGGGCCCGATGGTAAATGAGCAGTTCTTC	.	TRBV4-1	TRBJ2-1	.
CASSEGGGGVNSEAFF	TGTGCCAGCAGTGAAGGAGGGGGAGGGGTTAACTCTGAAGCTTTCTTT	.	TRBV2	TRBJ1-1	.
CASSQDLGAGELSYEQYF	TGTGCCAGCAGCCAAGATCTGGGAGCGGGGGAGCTCTCCTACGAGCAGTACTTC	TRBD2	TRBV4-2	TRBJ2-7	.
CASSQDIRGRDEQYF	TGCGCCAGCAGCCAAGATATCAGGGGCCGGGACGAGCAGTACTTC	.	TRBV4-3	TRBJ2-7	once
CASSLDRATDTQYF	TGTGCCAGCAGCCTGGACAGGGCCACAGATACGCAGTATTTT	TRBD1	TRBV5-4	TRBJ2-3	.
CASGLVLGRGGYEQFF	TGTGCTAGTGGTTTGGTACTTGGGCGGGGGGGTTATGAGCAGTTCTTC	TRBD2	TRBV12-5	TRBJ2-1	.
CASSEQGLDSPLHF	TGTGCCAGCAGTGAACAGGGCTTAGATTCACCCCTCCACTTT	.	TRBV2	TRBJ1-6	.
CASRLTSGGAETQYF	TGTGCCAGCAGGTTGACTAGCGGGGGAGCCGAGACCCAGTACTTC	TRBD2	TRBV2	TRBJ2-5	.
CASSLAAGLTDTQYF	TGCGCCAGCAGCTTGGCAGCAGGGTTGACAGATACGCAGTATTTT	.	TRBV5-1	TRBJ2-3	.